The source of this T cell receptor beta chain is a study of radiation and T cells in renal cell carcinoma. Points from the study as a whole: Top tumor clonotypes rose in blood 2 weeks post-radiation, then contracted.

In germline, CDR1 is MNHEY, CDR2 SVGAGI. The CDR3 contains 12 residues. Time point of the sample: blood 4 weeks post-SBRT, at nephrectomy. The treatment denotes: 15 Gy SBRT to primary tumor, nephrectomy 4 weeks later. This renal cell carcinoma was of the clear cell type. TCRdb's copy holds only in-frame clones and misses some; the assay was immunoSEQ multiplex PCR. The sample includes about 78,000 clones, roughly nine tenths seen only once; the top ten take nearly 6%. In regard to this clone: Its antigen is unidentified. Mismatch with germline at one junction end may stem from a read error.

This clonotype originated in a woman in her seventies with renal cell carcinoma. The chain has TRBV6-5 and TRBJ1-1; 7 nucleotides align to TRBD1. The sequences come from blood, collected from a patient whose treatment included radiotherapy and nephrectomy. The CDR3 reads CASSLGQATRVF. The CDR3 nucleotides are TGTGCCAGCAGCTTAGGACAGGCGACCAGGGTCTTT.